This entry is about one T cell receptor (beta chain). This record belongs to a study of blood T cell repertoires in COVID-19. Turning to the study itself: From the United States, Italy and Spain came samples of acute and convalescent COVID-19.

Losses at the gene ends were 2 bases for V and 5 bases for J; bases not matched to a gene: 15. This CDR3 is built from 17 residues. CDR1 and CDR2 from the germline V gene are SGHRS and YFSETQ. Profiled with immunoSEQ multiplex PCR; TCRdb holds only in-frame clones, not every one. The table shows some 280,000 clones, with about nine tenths occurring only once. Specimen: peripheral blood. This chain connects TRBV5-1 to TRBJ1-2; 7 bases map to TRBD1. The receptor's source is a woman aged 40 to 50 who had recovered from COVID-19. CDR3 loop: CASSFATGQGQRYGYTF. CDR3 nucleotides: TGCGCCAGCAGCTTTGCTACGGGTCAGGGACAGCGATATGGCTACACCTTC.